The 27 T cell receptor beta chains below all came from one sample that was sequenced in a study of cytomegalovirus exposure and HLA in healthy donors. PCR was performed using 60 Vbeta and 13 Jbeta primers. Generated by immunoSEQ multiplex PCR, the TCRdb table keeps only in-frame clones and is missing some. This sample has 120,000 to 150,000 clones, with almost 85% found just once. Sequencing was done on a sample of PBMCs. The origin of the receptors is a man between 18 and 29 years old in good health and CMV-seropositive.

The chain has TRBV19 and TRBJ2-7; a possible D gene is TRBD1 (6 bases). The germline V and J ends were trimmed by 5 bases and 6 bases, with 11 bases remaining between them. The V gene's germline CDR1 is LNHDA and CDR2 SQIVND (reference sequence). The CDR3 extends over 12 amino acids. CDR3 sequence reads: CASSFSGAEQYF. CDR3 nucleotides: TGTGCCAGTAGTTTTTCAGGGGCCGAGCAGTACTTC.

CDR3 nucleotides: TGTGCCAGTAGTACCGGCTCAGGTGGGACTGAAGCTTTCTTT. As protein: CASSTGSGGTEAFF. V usage is TRBV19 and J usage is TRBJ1-1, with D unclear. V lost 4 bases to trimming and J lost 5 bases, with 14 bases between them. Per the germline V gene, CDR1 is LNHDA and CDR2 is SQIVND (reference sequence). The CDR3 totals 14 residues.

The rearrangement uses TRBV10-1 and TRBJ2-2; the D is unclear. Germline loops: CDR1 WNHNN, CDR2 SYGVQD (reference sequence). The CDR3 length is 10 residues. Trimming left V 4 bases short and J 8 bases short, with 2 bases between. CDR3 sequence (DNA): TGCGCCAGCAGTGCGGGGGAGCTGTTTTTT. Residues: CASSAGELFF.

The chain recombines TRBV7-2 with TRBJ2-7; 9 bases agree with TRBD2. This CDR3 region has 15 residues. Unmatched junction bases numbered 2, after V lost 0 bases and J lost 2 bases. The germline V gene encodes CDR1 SGHTA and CDR2 FQGNSA. CDR3 nucleotides: TGTGCCAGCAGCTTAGCGACTAGCGGAGCCTACGAGCAGTACTTC. Translation: CASSLATSGAYEQYF.

The chain uses TRBV5-4 and TRBJ2-7; TRBD1 agrees at 7 bases. Looked up from germline, CDR1 is SGHNT and CDR2 is YYREEE (reference sequence). V lost 5 bases and J lost 2; bases outside the gene matches: 4. This CDR3 is built from 13 residues. CDR3 nucleotide sequence: TGTGCCAGCAGGAGGGACAGTGCCTACGAGCAGTACTTC. Translated: CASRRDSAYEQYF.

The rearrangement joins TRBV6-5 to TRBJ1-1; D gene unclear. Germline loops: CDR1 MNHEY, CDR2 SVGAGI. This CDR3 contains 12 residues. V shed 7 bases and J shed 0 bases, with 6 bases lying between them. The chain's CDR3 is CASKFMNTEAFF. For the CDR3, the DNA is TGTGCCAGCAAATTCATGAACACTGAAGCTTTCTTT.

V usage is TRBV27 and J usage is TRBJ1-5; TRBD1 aligns across 7 bases. The CDR3 extends over 19 amino acids. V lost 2 bases to trimming and J lost 0 bases; unmatched junction nucleotides: 13. Germline V gives CDR1 MNHEY, CDR2 SMNVEV (reference sequence). CDR3 protein: CASSLRRRGTAPSNQPQHF. CDR3 bases: TGTGCCAGCAGTTTACGGAGACGAGGGACAGCCCCTAGCAATCAGCCCCAGCATTTT.

Note on this clone: A clone one base away is much larger, so this may be a read error. This rearrangement joins TRBV6-6 to TRBJ1-2, with TRBD1 identical over 8 bases. Germline V lookup: CDR1 MNHNY, CDR2 SVGAGI (reference sequence). J lost 5 bases, V lost 6 bases, and 2 bases had no gene match. The CDR3 runs 12 residues. CDR3 region: CASRRQGYGYTF. In DNA form, the CDR3 reads TGTGCCAGCAGGAGACAGGGGTATGGCTACACCTTC.

This CDR3 reads CAWSVPSGMNTGELFF. The DNA of the CDR3 is TGTGCCTGGAGTGTTCCCAGCGGGATGAACACCGGGGAGCTGTTTTTT. V is TRBV30 and J is TRBJ2-2, with 7 bases identical to TRBD2. The CDR3 loop spans 16 amino acids. The V gene end was trimmed by 0 bases and the J gene end by 1 base; junction bases not matched to a gene: 5. Germline V gene data show CDR1 as GTSNPN and CDR2 as SVGIG (reference sequence). Full variable domain (missing parts from reference TRBV30 and TRBJ2-2): SQTIHQWPATLVQPVGSPLSLECTVEGTSNPNLYWYRQAAGRGLQLLFYSVGIGQISSEVPQNLSASRPQDRQFILSSKKLLLSDSGFYLCAWSVPSGMNTGELFFGEGSRLTVL.

This chain joins TRBV7-6 and TRBJ2-5, with 7 bases matching TRBD1. Germline V gene data show CDR1 as SGHVS and CDR2 as FNYEAQ. The CDR3 contains 14 residues. Losses at the gene ends were 5 bases for V and 5 bases for J; bases not matched to a gene: 8. The CDR3 bases are TGTGCCAGCAGCCCGAACAGGGGAACGGAGACCCAGTACTTC. Translated, it gives CASSPNRGTETQYF.

The rearrangement links TRBV6-4 to TRBJ2-7; possible D gene TRBD1, 5 bases. The germline V and J ends were trimmed by 8 bases and 2 bases, with 10 bases remaining between them. This CDR3 is 12 amino acids long. Germline CDR1 reads MRHNA; CDR2 reads SNTAGT. The CDR3 DNA reads TGTGCCAGCCCCAGGGTCGCCTACGAGCAGTACTTC. Protein: CASPRVAYEQYF.

This clone was recorded once. CDR3 DNA: TGTGCCAGCAGCTTAAGACTAACAGGGGGCGACGAGCAGTACTTC. Protein product: CASSLRLTGGDEQYF. This chain joins TRBV5-4 and TRBJ2-7, with 9 bases lining up with TRBD1. This CDR3 comprises 15 residues. With 2 bases clipped from V and 5 bases from J, the junction kept 8 bases outside the gene matches. In germline, CDR1 is SGHNT, CDR2 YYREEE (reference sequence).

This chain connects TRBV9 to TRBJ1-1; 12 bases align to TRBD1. CDR1 SGDLS and CDR2 YYNGEE come from the germline V gene. Unmatched junction bases numbered 9, after V lost 3 bases and J lost 0 bases. The CDR3 loop spans 18 amino acids. The CDR3 loop reads CASSAGQGAASMNTEAFF. CDR3 coding DNA: TGTGCCAGCAGCGCGGGACAGGGGGCGGCTTCTATGAACACTGAAGCTTTCTTT.

About this clone itself: Other DNA sequences within the sample encode an identical CDR3. CDR3 DNA sequence: TGTGCCAGCAGCTACGGACGAGGGAGCACTGAAGCTTTCTTT. Translated, it gives CASSYGRGSTEAFF. The chain is built from TRBV5-6 and TRBJ1-1, with D uncertain. The germline V and J ends were trimmed by 3 bases and 4 bases, with 13 bases remaining between them. This CDR3 spans 14 amino acids. Germline assignment: CDR1 SGHDT and CDR2 YYEEEE.

This clone was recorded only once. The genes are TRBV27 and TRBJ2-1; D unclear. The CDR3 is 13 amino acids. In germline, CDR1 is MNHEY, CDR2 SMNVEV (reference sequence). Trimming cost V 7 bases and J 3 bases, with 10 bases left between them. The DNA for the CDR3 is TGTGCCAGCACAGCGACCTTCTACAATGAGCAGTTCTTC. It translates to CASTATFYNEQFF.

The chain uses TRBV4-1 and TRBJ2-5, with a possible D match to TRBD2 (5 bases). The J call may be mistaken, given a closer DNA end match to TRBJ2-7. Germline V gene sequence: CDR1 MGHRA, CDR2 YSYEKL. The CDR3 contains 15 residues. This CDR3 is CASSQGPGSSYEQYF. In DNA, the CDR3 is TGCGCCAGCAGCCAAGGACCGGGGAGCTCCTACGAGCAGTACTTC.

The rearrangement links TRBV5-1 to TRBJ2-5; 9 bases are a match to TRBD1. The V segment lost 7 bases and the J segment 5 bases; nucleotides outside the gene matches: 9. The CDR3 length is 14 residues. The germline CDR1 and CDR2 sequences are SGHRS and YFSETQ. The CDR3 bases are TGCGCCAGCTGGACAGGGGAGGGGTTCGAGACCCAGTACTTC. Its translation is CASWTGEGFETQYF. Drawing the rest from reference TRBV5-1 and TRBJ2-5, the complete variable domain is KAGVTQTPRYLIKTRGQQVTLSCSPISGHRSVSWYQQTPGQGLQFLFEYFSETQRNKGNFPGRFSGRQFSNSRSEMNVSTLELGDSALYLCASWTGEGFETQYFGPGTRLLVL.

The CDR3 region has the DNA TGTGCCAGTAGTATAATGGGAGGGGGTAATGAGCAGTTCTTC. This sequence encodes CASSIMGGGNEQFF. J is TRBJ2-1 and V is TRBV19, with a weak D call TRBD2 (7 bases). V lost 2 bases to trimming and J lost 7 bases, with 12 bases between them. From germline, CDR1 is LNHDA and CDR2 SQIVND (reference sequence). CDR3 length equals 14 residues.

The chain recombines TRBV27 with TRBJ1-2; weak D call: TRBD1 (5 bases). CDR1 is MNHEY and CDR2 is SMNVEV in the germline V gene (reference sequence). The germline V and J ends were trimmed by 6 bases and 0 bases, with 20 bases remaining between them. The CDR3 spans 17 residues. CDR3 region: CASSRSTGSHSNYGYTF. CDR3 DNA: TGTGCCAGCAGCCGCTCAACAGGTTCTCACTCTAACTATGGCTACACCTTC.

The chain employs TRBV30 and TRBJ2-2; TRBD2 matches at 11 bases. The CDR3 loop spans 16 amino acids. V lost 6 bases and J lost 4; bases outside the gene matches: 10. Germline CDR1 and CDR2: GTSNPN and SVGIG (reference sequence). CDR3 in DNA: TGTGCCTGCGTCACGCATAGCGGGAGGGCCACCGGGGAGCTGTTTTTT. As protein: CACVTHSGRATGELFF.

The rearrangement joins TRBV6-1 to TRBJ2-7, with TRBD1 matching 9 bases. The CDR3 totals 14 residues. The J segment lost 5 bases and the V segment lost 8 bases, leaving 10 bases of the junction unmatched. Germline-derived CDR1 and CDR2 are MNHNS and SASEGT. Here the CDR3 reads CASLITGGIHEQYF. In DNA, the CDR3 is TGTGCCAGCCTAATCACAGGGGGCATCCACGAGCAGTACTTC.

This chain uses TRBV4-1 with TRBJ1-1; no clear D gene. The germline V and J ends were trimmed by 1 base and 0 bases, with 9 bases remaining between them. This CDR3 region has 15 residues. Germline loops: CDR1 MGHRA, CDR2 YSYEKL. The DNA for the CDR3 is TGCGCCAGCAGCCAAGTCCCCTCAGTGAACACTGAAGCTTTCTTT. Protein product: CASSQVPSVNTEAFF.

The chain has TRBV4-1 and TRBJ1-5, with 8 bases aligning to TRBD1. CDR3 length: 16 amino acids. Losses at the gene ends were 1 base for V and 6 bases for J; bases not matched to a gene: 8. Germline V gives CDR1 MGHRA, CDR2 YSYEKL. The CDR3: CASSQGSGGAFQPQHF. CDR3 bases: TGCGCCAGCAGCCAAGGGTCAGGGGGCGCTTTTCAGCCCCAGCATTTT.

The chain uses TRBV15 and TRBJ2-2, with D possibly being TRBD2 (6 bases). This CDR3 region has 16 residues. Germline V lookup: CDR1 LNHNV, CDR2 YYDKDF (reference sequence). V was pared by 8 bases and J by 2 bases, with 18 bases between. CDR3 in amino acids: CATPSQRATNTGELFF. In DNA form, the CDR3 reads TGTGCCACCCCATCGCAGCGGGCAACAAACACCGGGGAGCTGTTTTTT.

CDR3 sequence (DNA): TGTGCCAGCAGCGGGGGGACTGCCAACAATGAGCAGTTCTTC. As protein: CASSGGTANNEQFF. The chain joins TRBV5-4 to TRBJ2-1; weak D call: TRBD2 (6 bases). This CDR3 has 14 amino acids. With 4 bases removed from V and 5 bases from J, the gap between germline ends came to 13 bases. Germline V gives CDR1 SGHNT, CDR2 YYREEE (reference sequence).

The V and J genes are TRBV5-1 and TRBJ2-3, with TRBD2 identical over 9 bases. The CDR3 runs to 16 residues. The germline V gene encodes CDR1 SGHRS and CDR2 YFSETQ. Germline trimming cut 4 bases from V and 2 bases from J; bases unmatched to any gene: 8. The CDR3 nucleotides read TGCGCCAGCAGCCCACCCCTAGCGGGACCCACAGATACGCAGTATTTT. Translating it yields CASSPPLAGPTDTQYF.

The V gene is TRBV6-5, the J gene TRBJ1-2; TRBD1 matches 7 bases. Germline CDR1 and CDR2: MNHEY and SVGAGI. This CDR3 contains 16 residues. V dropped 8 bases and J dropped 6; count of bases not matched to a gene: 18. In DNA, the CDR3 is TGTGCCAGCCGTTTACTGGGGACAGACCTAGGGGATGGCTACACCTTC. Amino acid sequence: CASRLLGTDLGDGYTF.